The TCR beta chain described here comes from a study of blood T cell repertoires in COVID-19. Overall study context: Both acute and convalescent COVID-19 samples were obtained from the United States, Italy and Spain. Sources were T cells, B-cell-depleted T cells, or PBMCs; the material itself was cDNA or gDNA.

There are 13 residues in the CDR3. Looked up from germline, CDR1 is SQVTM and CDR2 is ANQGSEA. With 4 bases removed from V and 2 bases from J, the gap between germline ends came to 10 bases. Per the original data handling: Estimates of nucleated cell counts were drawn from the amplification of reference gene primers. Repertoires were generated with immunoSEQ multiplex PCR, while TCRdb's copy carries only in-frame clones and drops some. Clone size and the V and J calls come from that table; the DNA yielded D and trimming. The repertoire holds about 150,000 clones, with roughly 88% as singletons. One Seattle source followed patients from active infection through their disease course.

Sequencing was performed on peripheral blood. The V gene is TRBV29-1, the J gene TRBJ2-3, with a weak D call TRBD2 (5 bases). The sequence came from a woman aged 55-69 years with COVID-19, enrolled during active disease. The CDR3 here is CSVGRGLTDTQYF. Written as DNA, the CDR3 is TGCAGCGTTGGACGGGGTCTCACAGATACGCAGTATTTT.